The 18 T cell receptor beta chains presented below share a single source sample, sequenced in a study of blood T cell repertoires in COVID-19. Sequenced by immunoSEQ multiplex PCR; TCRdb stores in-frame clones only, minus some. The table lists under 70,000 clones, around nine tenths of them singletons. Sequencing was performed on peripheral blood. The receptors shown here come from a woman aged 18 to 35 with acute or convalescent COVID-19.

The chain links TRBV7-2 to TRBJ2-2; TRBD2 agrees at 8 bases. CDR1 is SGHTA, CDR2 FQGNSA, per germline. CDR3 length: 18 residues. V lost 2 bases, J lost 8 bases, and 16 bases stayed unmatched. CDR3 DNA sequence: TGTGCCAGCAGCTTAACTCCTAGCGGGTCCGGGCGCGCGGGGGAGCTGTTTTTT. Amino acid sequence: CASSLTPSGSGRAGELFF.

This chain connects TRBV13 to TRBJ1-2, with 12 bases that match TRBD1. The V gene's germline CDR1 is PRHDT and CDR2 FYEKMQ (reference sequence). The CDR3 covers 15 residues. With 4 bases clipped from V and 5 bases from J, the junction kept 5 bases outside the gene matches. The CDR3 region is CASSYGTGGRYGYTF. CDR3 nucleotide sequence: TGTGCCAGCAGCTACGGGACAGGGGGCAGGTATGGCTACACCTTC.

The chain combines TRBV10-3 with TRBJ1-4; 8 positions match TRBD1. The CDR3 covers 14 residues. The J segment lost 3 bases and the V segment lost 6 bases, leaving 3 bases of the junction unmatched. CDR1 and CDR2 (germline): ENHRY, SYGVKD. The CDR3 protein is CAIRGQGPNEKLFF. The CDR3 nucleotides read TGTGCCATCAGAGGACAGGGCCCTAATGAAAAACTGTTTTTT.

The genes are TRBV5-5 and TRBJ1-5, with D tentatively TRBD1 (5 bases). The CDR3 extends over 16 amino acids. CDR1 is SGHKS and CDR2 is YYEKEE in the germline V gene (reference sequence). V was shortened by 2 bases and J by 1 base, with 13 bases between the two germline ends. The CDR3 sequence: CASSLSARGSNQPQHF. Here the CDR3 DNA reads TGTGCCAGCAGCTTAAGTGCAAGGGGCAGCAATCAGCCCCAGCATTTT.

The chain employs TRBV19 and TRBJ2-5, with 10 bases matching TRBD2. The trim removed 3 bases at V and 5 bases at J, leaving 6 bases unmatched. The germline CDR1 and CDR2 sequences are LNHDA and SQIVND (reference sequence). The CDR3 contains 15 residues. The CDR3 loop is CASSMSGRALETQYF. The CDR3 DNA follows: TGTGCCAGTAGTATGAGCGGGAGGGCCTTGGAGACCCAGTACTTC.

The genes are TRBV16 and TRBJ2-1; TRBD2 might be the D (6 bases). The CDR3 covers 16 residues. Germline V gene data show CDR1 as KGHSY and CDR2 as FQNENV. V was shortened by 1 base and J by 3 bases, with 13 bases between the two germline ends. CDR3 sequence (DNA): TGTGCCAGCAGCCAATACCGCGGGACCGACTACAATGAGCAGTTCTTC. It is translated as CASSQYRGTDYNEQFF.

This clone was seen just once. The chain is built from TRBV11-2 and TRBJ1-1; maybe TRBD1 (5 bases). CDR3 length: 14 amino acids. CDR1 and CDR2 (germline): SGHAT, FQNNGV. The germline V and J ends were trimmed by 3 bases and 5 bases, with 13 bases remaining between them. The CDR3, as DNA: TGTGCCAGCAGCTTGGCAGGGATGGGAACTGAAGCTTTCTTT. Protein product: CASSLAGMGTEAFF.

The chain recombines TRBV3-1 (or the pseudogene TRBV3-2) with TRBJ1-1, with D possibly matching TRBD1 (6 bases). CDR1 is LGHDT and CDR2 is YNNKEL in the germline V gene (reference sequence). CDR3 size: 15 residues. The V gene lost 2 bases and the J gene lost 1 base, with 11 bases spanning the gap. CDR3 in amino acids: CASSQNTGWNTEAFF. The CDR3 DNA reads TGTGCCAGCAGCCAAAATACAGGGTGGAACACTGAAGCTTTCTTT.

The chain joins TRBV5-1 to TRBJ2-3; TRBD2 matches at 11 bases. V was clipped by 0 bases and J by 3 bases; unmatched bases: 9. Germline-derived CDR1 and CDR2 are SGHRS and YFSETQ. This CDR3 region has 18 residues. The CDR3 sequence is CASSLGRIAGGPTDTQYF. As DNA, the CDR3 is TGCGCCAGCAGCTTGGGGCGAATAGCGGGGGGGCCAACAGATACGCAGTATTTT.

CDR3 protein: CASSLDWAGRSAGELFF. The DNA of the CDR3 is TGTGCCAGCAGCTTGGATTGGGCGGGGCGATCAGCCGGGGAGCTGTTTTTT. The genes are TRBV5-6 and TRBJ2-2; weak D call: TRBD2 (6 bases). Germline loops: CDR1 SGHDT, CDR2 YYEEEE. The CDR3 loop spans 17 amino acids. The V and J ends lost 0 bases and 6 bases respectively, with 18 bases between them.

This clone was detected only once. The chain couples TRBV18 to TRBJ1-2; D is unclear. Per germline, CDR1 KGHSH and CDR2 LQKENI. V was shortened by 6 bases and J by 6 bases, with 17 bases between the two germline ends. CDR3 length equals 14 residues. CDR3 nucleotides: TGTGCCAGCTCCTCCGAGGGCGTGATAAATGGCTACACCTTC. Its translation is CASSSEGVINGYTF.

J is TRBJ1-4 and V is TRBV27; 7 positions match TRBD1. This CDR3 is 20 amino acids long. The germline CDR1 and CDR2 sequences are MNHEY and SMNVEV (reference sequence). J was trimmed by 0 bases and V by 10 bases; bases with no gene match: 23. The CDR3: CATRKLHEGAWDATNEKLFF. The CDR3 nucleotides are TGTGCCACCAGAAAGTTACATGAGGGGGCTTGGGATGCAACTAATGAAAAACTGTTTTTT.

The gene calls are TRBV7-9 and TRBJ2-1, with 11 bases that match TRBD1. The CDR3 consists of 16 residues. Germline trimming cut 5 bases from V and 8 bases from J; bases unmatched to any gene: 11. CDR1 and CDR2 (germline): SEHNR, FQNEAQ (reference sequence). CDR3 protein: CASSPPGTGGLDEQFF. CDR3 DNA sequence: TGTGCCAGCAGCCCGCCGGGGACAGGGGGACTCGATGAGCAGTTCTTC.

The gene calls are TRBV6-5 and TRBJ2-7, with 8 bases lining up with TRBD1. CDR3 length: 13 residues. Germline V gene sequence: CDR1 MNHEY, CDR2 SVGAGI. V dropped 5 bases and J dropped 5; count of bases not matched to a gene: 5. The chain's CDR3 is CASSHKTGDEQYF. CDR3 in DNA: TGTGCCAGCAGTCACAAGACAGGGGACGAGCAGTACTTC.

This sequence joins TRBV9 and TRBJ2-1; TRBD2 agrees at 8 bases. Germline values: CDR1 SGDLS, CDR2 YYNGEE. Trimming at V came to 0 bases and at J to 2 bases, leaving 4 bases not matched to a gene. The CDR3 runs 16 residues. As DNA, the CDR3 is TGTGCCAGCAGCGTAGGGGGTAGCGGGGCCTACAATGAGCAGTTCTTC. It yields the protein CASSVGGSGAYNEQFF.

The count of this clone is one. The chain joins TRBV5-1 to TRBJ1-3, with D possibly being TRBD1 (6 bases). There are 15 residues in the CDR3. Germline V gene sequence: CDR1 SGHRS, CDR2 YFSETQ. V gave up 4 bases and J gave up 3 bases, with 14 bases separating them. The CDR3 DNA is TGCGCCAGCAGCCCCACAGGGTTCTTTGGAAACACCATATATTTT. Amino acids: CASSPTGFFGNTIYF.

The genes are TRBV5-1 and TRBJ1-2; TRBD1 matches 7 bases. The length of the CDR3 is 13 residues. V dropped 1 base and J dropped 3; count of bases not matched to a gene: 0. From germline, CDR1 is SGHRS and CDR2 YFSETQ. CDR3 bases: TGCGCCAGCAGCTTGACAGGGGACTATGGCTACACCTTC. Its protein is CASSLTGDYGYTF.

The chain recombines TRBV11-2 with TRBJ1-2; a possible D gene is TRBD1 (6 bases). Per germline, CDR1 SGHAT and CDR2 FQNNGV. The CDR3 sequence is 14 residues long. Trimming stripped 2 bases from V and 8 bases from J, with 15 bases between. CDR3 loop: CASSLSTGRKGYTF. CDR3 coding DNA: TGTGCCAGCAGCTTAAGTACAGGGCGTAAGGGCTACACCTTC.